In its sample, the clone carrying this T cell receptor (beta chain) was seen once. The data belong to a study of blood T cell repertoires in COVID-19. Study-wide context: There were acute and convalescent COVID-19 samples, and they came from the United States, Italy and Spain. T cells, B-cell-depleted T cells, or PBMCs supplied cDNA or gDNA.

V shed 5 bases and J 3 bases; nucleotides not matched to a gene: 6. The CDR3 is 15 residues long. The V gene's germline CDR1 is LNHDA and CDR2 SQIVND (reference sequence). In the original analysis: Scientists estimated how many nucleated cells there were by amplifying reference gene primers. TCRdb keeps only in-frame clones here, not all; method: immunoSEQ multiplex PCR. Clone size and V and J calls were adopted from that table, with D and trimming inferred from the DNA. The sample records roughly 230,000 clones, about 88% being singletons. This chain uses TRBV19 with TRBJ2-1, with 8 bases lining up with TRBD1. The material sequenced was peripheral blood. This sequence was found in a woman aged 40 to 50 who had recovered from COVID-19. The CDR3 nucleotides read TGTGCCAGTAGTCCTCCCGGGACAGGCTACAATGAGCAGTTCTTC. Encoded protein: CASSPPGTGYNEQFF.